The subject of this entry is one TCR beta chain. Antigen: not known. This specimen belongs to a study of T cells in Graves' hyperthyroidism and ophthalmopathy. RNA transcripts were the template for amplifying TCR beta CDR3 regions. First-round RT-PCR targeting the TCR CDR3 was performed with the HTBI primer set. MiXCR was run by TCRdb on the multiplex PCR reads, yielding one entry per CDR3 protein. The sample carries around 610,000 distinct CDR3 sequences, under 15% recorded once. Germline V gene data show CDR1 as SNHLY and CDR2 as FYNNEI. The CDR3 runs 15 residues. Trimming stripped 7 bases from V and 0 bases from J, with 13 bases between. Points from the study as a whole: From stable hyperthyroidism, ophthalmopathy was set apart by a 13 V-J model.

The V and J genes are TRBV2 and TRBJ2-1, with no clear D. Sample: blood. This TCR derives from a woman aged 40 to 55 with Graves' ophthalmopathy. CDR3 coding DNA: TGTGCCAGCACCCTCTACACGAGCTCCTACAATGAGCAGTTCTTC. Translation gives CASTLYTSSYNEQFF. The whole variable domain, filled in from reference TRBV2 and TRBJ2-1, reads EPEVTQTPSHQVTQMGQEVILRCVPISNHLYFYWYRQILGQKVEFLVSFYNNEISEKSEIFDDQFSVERPDGSNFTLKIRSTKLEDSAMYFCASTLYTSSYNEQFFGPGTRLTVL.